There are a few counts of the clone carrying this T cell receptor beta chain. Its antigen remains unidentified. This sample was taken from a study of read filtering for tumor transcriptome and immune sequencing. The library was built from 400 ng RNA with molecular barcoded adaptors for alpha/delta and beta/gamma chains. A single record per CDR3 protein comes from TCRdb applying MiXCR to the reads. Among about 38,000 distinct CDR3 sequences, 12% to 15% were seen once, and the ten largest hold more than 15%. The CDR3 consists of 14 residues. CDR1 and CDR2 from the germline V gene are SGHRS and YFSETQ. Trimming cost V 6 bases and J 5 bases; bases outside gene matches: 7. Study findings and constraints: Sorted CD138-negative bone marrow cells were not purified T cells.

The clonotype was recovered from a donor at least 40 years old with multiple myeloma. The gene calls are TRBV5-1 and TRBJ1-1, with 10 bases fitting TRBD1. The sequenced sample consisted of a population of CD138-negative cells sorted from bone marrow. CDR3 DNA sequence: TGCGCCAGCAAAATAGGGACAGGGGAAACTGAAGCTTTCTTT. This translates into CASKIGTGETEAFF.